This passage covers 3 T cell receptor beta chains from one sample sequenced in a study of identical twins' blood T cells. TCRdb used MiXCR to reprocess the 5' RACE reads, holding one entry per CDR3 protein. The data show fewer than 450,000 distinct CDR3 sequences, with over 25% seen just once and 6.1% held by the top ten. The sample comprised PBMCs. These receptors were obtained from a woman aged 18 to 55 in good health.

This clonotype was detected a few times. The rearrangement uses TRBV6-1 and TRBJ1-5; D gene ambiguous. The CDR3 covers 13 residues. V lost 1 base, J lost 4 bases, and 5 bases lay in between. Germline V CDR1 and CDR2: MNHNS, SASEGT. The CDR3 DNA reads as TGTGCCAGCAGTGAAGAGGCGAATCAGCCCCAGCATTTT. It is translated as CASSEEANQPQHF.

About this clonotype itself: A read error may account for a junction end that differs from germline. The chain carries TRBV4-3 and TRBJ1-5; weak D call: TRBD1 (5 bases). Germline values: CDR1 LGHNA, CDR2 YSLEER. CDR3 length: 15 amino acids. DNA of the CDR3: TGCGCCAGCGGCCAAGAGAGACAGTCCAATCAGCCCCAGCATTTT. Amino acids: CASGQERQSNQPQHF.

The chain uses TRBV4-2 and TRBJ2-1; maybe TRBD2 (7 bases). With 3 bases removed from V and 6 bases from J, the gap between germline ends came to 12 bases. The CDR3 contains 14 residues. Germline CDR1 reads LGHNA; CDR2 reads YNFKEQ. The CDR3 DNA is TGTGCCAGCAGCCAGCAGGGGAGGGTCAATGAGCAGTTCTTC. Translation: CASSQQGRVNEQFF.